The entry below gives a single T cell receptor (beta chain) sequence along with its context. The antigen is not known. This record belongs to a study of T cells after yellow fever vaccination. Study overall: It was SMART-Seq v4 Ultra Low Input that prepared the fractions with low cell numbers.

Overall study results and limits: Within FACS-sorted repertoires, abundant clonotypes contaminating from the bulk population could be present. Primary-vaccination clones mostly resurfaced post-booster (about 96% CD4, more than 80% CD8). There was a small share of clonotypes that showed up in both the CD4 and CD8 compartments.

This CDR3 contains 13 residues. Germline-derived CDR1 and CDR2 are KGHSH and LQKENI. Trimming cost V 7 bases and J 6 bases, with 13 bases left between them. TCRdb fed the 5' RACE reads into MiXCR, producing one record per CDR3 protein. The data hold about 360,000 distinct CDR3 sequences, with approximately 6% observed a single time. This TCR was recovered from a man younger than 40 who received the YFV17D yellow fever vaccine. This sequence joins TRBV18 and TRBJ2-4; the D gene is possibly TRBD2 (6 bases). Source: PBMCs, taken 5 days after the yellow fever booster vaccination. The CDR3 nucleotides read TGTGCCAGCTTCGGGGGTAGCGGAAACATTCAGTACTTC. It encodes CASFGGSGNIQYF.